The next 14 T cell receptor beta chains were all read from a single sample in a study of T cells in Graves' hyperthyroidism and ophthalmopathy (dated 2019 in TCRdb). The library was produced with multiplex PCR. Instrument used: Illumina HiSeq 2000. The TCR beta CDR3 regions were amplified from the RNA transcripts. For the first round of RT-PCR on the TCR CDR3, the HTBI primer set was used together with the Qiagen OneStep RT-PCR kit. The public reads were reanalyzed by TCRdb: fastp trimming at Q25, MiXCR alignment, in-frame beta chains only. Rows are combined by CDR3 protein, so each entry shows the most common genes and DNA. The table for this sample lists roughly 660,000 distinct CDR3 sequences; 17% of them were counted only once. The ten largest account for around 16% of the sample. Sequenced material: blood. Every receptor here comes from a man aged 50-59 years with Graves' hyperthyroidism.

This clonotype was seen more than once but under ten times. This chain connects TRBV5-1 to TRBJ2-5; no definite D call. The CDR3 runs 16 residues. V was pared by 4 bases and J by 2 bases, with 18 bases between. Germline V gene lookup returns CDR1 SGHRS and CDR2 YFSETQ. The CDR3 coding sequence is TGCGCCAGCAGCCTTGAACCGCCCCTTCAACAAGAGACCCAGTACTTC. Translating gives CASSLEPPLQQETQYF.

The chain is built from TRBV30 and TRBJ1-1; possible D gene TRBD1, 5 bases. The germline V and J ends were trimmed by 5 bases and 2 bases, with 12 bases remaining between them. This CDR3 is built from 13 residues. CDR1 is GTSNPN, CDR2 SVGIG, per germline (reference sequence). This CDR3 reads CAWSITGNTEAFF. CDR3 in DNA: TGTGCCTGGTCAATAACAGGTAACACTGAAGCTTTCTTT.

The J gene is TRBJ1-5, the V gene TRBV6-5; no definite D call. The CDR3 loop spans 17 amino acids. V dropped 0 bases and J dropped 0 bases, with 12 bases sitting between them. The germline V gene encodes CDR1 MNHEY and CDR2 SVGAGI. CDR3 sequence (DNA): TGTGCCAGCAGTTACTCGGCGTTCAGGATTAGCAATCAGCCCCAGCATTTT. Encoded protein: CASSYSAFRISNQPQHF.

V is TRBV20-1 and J is TRBJ2-1; TRBD1 agrees at 8 bases. Looked up from germline, CDR1 is DFQATT and CDR2 is SNEGSKA (reference sequence). The CDR3 sequence is 14 residues long. J gave up 8 bases and V 1 base, and 7 bases lay outside the gene matches. CDR3: CSARGGRGLDEQFF. The CDR3 bases are TGCAGTGCTAGAGGTGGCAGGGGGCTTGATGAGCAGTTCTTC.

This clonotype was observed at least ten times. The chain joins TRBV28 to TRBJ1-1; 7 nucleotides line up with TRBD1. This CDR3 contains 15 residues. Per germline, CDR1 MDHEN and CDR2 SYDVKM. The trim removed 7 bases at V and 5 bases at J, leaving 13 bases unmatched. CDR3 nucleotide sequence: TGTGCCAGCACCCGGGGTGTACAGGGGTGGACTGAAGCTTTCTTT. Protein sequence: CASTRGVQGWTEAFF.

This clonotype was seen repeatedly, ten times or more. The V call is TRBV12-3 or TRBV12-4, the J call TRBJ2-5, with 7 nucleotides matching TRBD1. The ends lost 5 bases at V and 2 bases at J; junction bases unmatched: 5. The CDR3 contains 14 residues. The CDR3, as DNA: TGTGCCAGCAGTCTACAGGGGTTGCAAGAGACCCAGTACTTC. Protein product: CASSLQGLQETQYF.

The chain uses TRBV2 and TRBJ2-3; D is unclear. The V end was cut by 4 bases, the J end by 4 bases, with 15 bases between. The CDR3 consists of 15 residues. The germline CDR1 and CDR2 sequences are SNHLY and FYNNEI. The CDR3 DNA is TGTGCCAGCAGTGTAGCCGGCAGATCCCCAGATACGCAGTATTTT. As protein: CASSVAGRSPDTQYF.

The chain couples TRBV20-1 to TRBJ1-6; 8 bases are a match to TRBD1. The CDR3 consists of 13 residues. The germline V gene encodes CDR1 DFQATT and CDR2 SNEGSKA (reference sequence). J lost 7 bases, V lost 6 bases, and 5 bases had no gene match. The DNA for the CDR3 is TGCAGTGCAGCCGGGACAGGAAATTCACCCCTCCACTTT. Encoded protein: CSAAGTGNSPLHF.

V usage is TRBV13 and J usage is TRBJ1-2; no firm D call. Germline CDR1 PRHDT, CDR2 FYEKMQ (reference sequence). Trimming took 6 bases from V and 8 from J, leaving 13 bases between them. CDR3 size: 12 residues. CDR3 loop: CASRMIGNGYTF. The CDR3 coding sequence is TGTGCCAGCAGAATGATAGGGAACGGCTACACCTTC.

The table lists this clonotype with many counts. The chain recombines TRBV7-2 with TRBJ2-7, with TRBD2 identical over 8 bases. The CDR3 runs 19 residues. V was clipped by 4 bases and J by 0 bases; unmatched bases: 17. Germline V gene sequence: CDR1 SGHTA, CDR2 FQGNSA. The chain's CDR3 is CASSSFFPLAGRSSYEQYF. In DNA, the CDR3 is TGTGCCAGCAGCTCATTCTTTCCCCTAGCGGGCCGAAGCTCCTACGAGCAGTACTTC.

This clonotype was counted ten times or more. V is TRBV5-5 and J is TRBJ1-6, with D perhaps matching TRBD1 (5 bases). Trimming cost V 4 bases and J 9 bases, with 11 bases left between them. The CDR3 has 13 amino acids. CDR1 and CDR2 (germline): SGHKS, YYEKEE (reference sequence). The CDR3 DNA is TGTGCCAGCAGCGGGCGGGGGAGTTCACCCCTCCACTTT. It is translated as CASSGRGSSPLHF.

This clonotype was recorded at least ten times. The chain is built from TRBV6-1 and TRBJ2-7, with TRBD2 matching over 8 bases. This CDR3 has 15 amino acids. J gave up 0 bases and V 5 bases, and 6 bases lay outside the gene matches. Per the germline V gene, CDR1 is MNHNS and CDR2 is SASEGT. The CDR3 DNA sequence: TGTGCCAGCAGTTACCGGGGGGGGCTCTCCTACGAGCAGTACTTC. This sequence encodes CASSYRGGLSYEQYF.

This clonotype was recorded at least ten times. The chain uses TRBV19 and TRBJ1-1, with D possibly TRBD1 on 6 matching bases. Germline CDR1 and CDR2: LNHDA and SQIVND (reference sequence). There are 13 residues in the CDR3. V was cut by 8 bases and J by 2 bases, with 12 bases left in between. The DNA of the CDR3 is TGTGCCAGTGGCCGGGACACTAACACTGAAGCTTTCTTT. Translation gives CASGRDTNTEAFF.

The V and J genes are TRBV24-1 and TRBJ1-2; 11 bases are shared with TRBD1. This CDR3 contains 16 residues. The V gene's germline CDR1 is KGHDR and CDR2 SFDVKD. With 2 bases clipped from V and 7 bases from J, the junction kept 8 bases outside the gene matches. This CDR3 is CATSDSRTGGLVGYTF. The DNA of the CDR3 is TGTGCCACCAGTGATTCAAGGACAGGGGGCTTAGTTGGCTACACCTTC.